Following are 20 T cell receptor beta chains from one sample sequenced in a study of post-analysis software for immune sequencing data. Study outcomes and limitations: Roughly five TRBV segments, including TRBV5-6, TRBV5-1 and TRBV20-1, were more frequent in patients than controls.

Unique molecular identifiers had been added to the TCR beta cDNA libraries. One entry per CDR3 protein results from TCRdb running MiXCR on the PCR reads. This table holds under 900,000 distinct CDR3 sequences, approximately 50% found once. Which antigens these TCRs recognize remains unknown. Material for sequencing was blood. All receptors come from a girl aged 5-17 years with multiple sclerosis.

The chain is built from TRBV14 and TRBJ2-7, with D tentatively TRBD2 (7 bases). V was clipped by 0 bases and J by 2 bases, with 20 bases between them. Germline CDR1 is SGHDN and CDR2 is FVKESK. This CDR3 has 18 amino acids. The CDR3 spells CASSQDRVRGGTTYEQYF. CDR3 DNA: TGTGCCAGCAGCCAAGATCGAGTCAGGGGAGGGACCACCTACGAGCAGTACTTC.

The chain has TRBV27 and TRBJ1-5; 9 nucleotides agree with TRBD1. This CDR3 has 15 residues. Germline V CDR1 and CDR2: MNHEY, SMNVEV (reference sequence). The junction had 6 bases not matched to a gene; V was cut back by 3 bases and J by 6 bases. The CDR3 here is CASSLGGQGGQPQHF. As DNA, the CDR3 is TGTGCCAGCAGTTTGGGGGGACAGGGCGGTCAGCCCCAGCATTTT.

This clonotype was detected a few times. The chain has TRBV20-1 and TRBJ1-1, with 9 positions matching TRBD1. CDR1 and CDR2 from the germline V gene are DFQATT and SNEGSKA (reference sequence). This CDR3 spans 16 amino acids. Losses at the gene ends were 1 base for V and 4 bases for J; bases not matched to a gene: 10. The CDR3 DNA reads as TGCAGTGCTAGAGGGGAGGGACAGGGAGGGTTCACTGAAGCTTTCTTT. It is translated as CSARGEGQGGFTEAFF.

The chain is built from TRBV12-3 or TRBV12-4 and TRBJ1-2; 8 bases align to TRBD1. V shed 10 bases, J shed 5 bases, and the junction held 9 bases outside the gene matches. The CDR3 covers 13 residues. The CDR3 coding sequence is TGTGCCACCGACAGGGGCTCCCCGTATGGCTACACCTTC. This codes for CATDRGSPYGYTF.

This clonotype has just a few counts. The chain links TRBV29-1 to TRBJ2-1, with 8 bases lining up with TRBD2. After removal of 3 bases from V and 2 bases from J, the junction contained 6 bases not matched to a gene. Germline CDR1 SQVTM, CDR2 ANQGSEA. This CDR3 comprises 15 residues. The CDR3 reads CSVDKRGGTYNEQFF. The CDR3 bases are TGCAGCGTTGACAAGCGCGGGGGGACCTACAATGAGCAGTTCTTC.

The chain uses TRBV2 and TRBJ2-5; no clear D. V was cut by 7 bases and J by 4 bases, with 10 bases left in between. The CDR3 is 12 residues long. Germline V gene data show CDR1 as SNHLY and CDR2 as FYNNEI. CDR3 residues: CASNKVGETQYF. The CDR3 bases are TGTGCCAGCAATAAAGTTGGAGAGACCCAGTACTTC.

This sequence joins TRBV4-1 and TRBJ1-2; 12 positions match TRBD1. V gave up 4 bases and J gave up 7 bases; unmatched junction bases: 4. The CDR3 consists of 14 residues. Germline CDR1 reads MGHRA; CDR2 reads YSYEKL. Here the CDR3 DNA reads TGCGCCAGCAGCCTGGGACAGGGGGCGGCTGGCTACACCTTC. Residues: CASSLGQGAAGYTF.

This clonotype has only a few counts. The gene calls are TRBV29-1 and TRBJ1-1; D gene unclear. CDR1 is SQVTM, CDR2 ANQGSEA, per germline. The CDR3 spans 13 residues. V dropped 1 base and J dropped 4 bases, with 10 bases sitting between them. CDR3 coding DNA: TGCAGCGTTGAAGTTCGGGCTGGCACTGAAGCTTTCTTT. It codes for CSVEVRAGTEAFF.

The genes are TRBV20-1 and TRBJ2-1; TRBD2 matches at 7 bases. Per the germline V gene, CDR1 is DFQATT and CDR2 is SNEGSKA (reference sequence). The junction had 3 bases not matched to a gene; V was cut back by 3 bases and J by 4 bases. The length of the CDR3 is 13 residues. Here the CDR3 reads CSARGLPYNEQFF. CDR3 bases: TGCAGTGCTAGGGGACTACCTTACAATGAGCAGTTCTTC.

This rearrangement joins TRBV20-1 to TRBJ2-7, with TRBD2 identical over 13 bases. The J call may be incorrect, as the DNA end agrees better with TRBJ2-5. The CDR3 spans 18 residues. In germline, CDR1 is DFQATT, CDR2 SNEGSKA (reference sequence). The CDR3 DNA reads TGCAGTGCTTACACACCGGGACTAGCGGGAACCAAGCGAGAGACCCAGTACTTC. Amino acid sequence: CSAYTPGLAGTKRETQYF.

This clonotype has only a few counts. CDR3 region: CASSLGSGSGGIYEQYF. Here the CDR3 DNA reads TGTGCCAGCAGTTTAGGGTCCGGATCAGGGGGAATCTACGAGCAGTACTTC. The chain couples TRBV12-3 or TRBV12-4 to TRBJ2-7; TRBD1 matches 7 bases. The ends lost 1 base at V and 3 bases at J; junction bases unmatched: 12. This CDR3 has 17 residues.

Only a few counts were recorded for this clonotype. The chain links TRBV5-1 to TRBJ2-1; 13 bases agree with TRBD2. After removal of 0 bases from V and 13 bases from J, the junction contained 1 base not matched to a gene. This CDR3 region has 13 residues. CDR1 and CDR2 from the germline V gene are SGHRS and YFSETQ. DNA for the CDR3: TGCGCCAGCAGCTTGGGGACTAGCGGGGGTCAGTTCTTC. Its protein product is CASSLGTSGGQFF.

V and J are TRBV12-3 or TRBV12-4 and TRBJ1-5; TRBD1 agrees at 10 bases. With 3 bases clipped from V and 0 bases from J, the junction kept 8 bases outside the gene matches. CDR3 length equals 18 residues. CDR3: CASSLPGQGFYSNQPQHF. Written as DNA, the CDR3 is TGTGCCAGCAGTTTGCCGGGACAGGGGTTTTATAGCAATCAGCCCCAGCATTTT.

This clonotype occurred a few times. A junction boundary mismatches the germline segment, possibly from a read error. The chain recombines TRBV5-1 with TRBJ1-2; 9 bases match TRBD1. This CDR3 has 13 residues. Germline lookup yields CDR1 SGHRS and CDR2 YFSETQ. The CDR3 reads CASSPRTGDGYTF. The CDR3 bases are TGTGCCAGCAGTCCCCGGACAGGGGATGGCTACACCTTC. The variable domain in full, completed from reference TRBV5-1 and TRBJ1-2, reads KAGVTQTPRYLIKTRGQQVTLSCSPISGHRSVSWYQQTPGQGLQFLFEYFSETQRNKGNFPGRFSGRQFSNSRSEMNVSTLELGDSALYLCASSPRTGDGYTFGSGTRLTVV.

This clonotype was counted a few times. The CDR3, as DNA: TGTGCCAGCAGCCAAGATGCCGTCGAGACCCAGTACTTC. The encoded protein is CASSQDAVETQYF. This chain links TRBV4-2 with TRBJ2-5, with D unclear. This CDR3 is built from 13 residues. The V gene lost 0 bases and the J gene lost 5 bases, with 7 bases spanning the gap. Per the germline V gene, CDR1 is LGHNA and CDR2 is YNFKEQ.

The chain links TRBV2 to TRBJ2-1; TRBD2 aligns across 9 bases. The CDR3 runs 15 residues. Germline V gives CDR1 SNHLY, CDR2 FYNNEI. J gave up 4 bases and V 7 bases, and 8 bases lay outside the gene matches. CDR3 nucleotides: TGTGCCAGCATGAAGACTAGCGGAACATACAATGAGCAGTTCTTC. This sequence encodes CASMKTSGTYNEQFF.

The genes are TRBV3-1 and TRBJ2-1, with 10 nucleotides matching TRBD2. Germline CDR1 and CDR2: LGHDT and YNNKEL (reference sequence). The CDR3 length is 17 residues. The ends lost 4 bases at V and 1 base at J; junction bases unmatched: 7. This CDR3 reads CASSPTISGRSYNEQFF. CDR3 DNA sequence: TGTGCCAGCAGCCCAACGATTAGCGGGAGGTCCTACAATGAGCAGTTCTTC.

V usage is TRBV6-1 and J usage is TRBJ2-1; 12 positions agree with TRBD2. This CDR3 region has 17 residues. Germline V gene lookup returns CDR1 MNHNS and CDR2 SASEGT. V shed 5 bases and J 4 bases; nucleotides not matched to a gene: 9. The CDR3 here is CASSRGLAGRWYNEQFF. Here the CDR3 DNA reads TGTGCCAGCAGTAGAGGACTAGCGGGGCGTTGGTACAATGAGCAGTTCTTC.

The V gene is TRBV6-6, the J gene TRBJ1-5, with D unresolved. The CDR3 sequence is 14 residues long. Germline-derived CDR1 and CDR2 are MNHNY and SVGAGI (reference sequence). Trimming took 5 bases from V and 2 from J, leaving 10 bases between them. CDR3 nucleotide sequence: TGTGCCAGCAGTAGGGAGGGTGGCAATCAGCCCCAGCATTTT. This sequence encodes CASSREGGNQPQHF.

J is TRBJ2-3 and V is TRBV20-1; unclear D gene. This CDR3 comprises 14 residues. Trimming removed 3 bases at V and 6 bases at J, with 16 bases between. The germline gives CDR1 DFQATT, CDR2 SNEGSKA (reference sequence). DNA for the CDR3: TGCAGTGCTAGTAGTGGGTCAGGTGCTGATACGCAGTATTTT. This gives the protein CSASSGSGADTQYF.